This record looks at one TCR beta chain sequence and its context. The antigen remains undetermined. The CDR3 covers 14 residues. V was clipped by 6 bases and J by 2 bases; unmatched bases: 5. Germline lookup yields CDR1 DFQATT and CDR2 SNEGSKA (reference sequence). Then a second PCR, running roughly 7 to 12 cycles, was carried out with a sample-barcoded 5' primer and a J-beta primer mix. Carrying 12 random nucleotides, a template-switch adaptor labeled each individual cDNA molecule. Each CDR3 protein is one row after TCRdb ran MiXCR on the 5' RACE reads. The repertoire holds approximately 850,000 distinct CDR3 sequences, with roughly 64% as singletons. The data stem from a study of blood T cells in healthy people across ages. The study drew donors from healthy Caucasian individuals in Russia aged roughly 6 to 95. Study results and caveats: The study lacked donor CMV status, which possibly confounded expanded clonotype changes.

The TCR comes from a man between 25 and 39 years old in good health. The gene calls are TRBV20-1 and TRBJ2-3; TRBD1 matches 10 bases. Sequencing was performed on blood. CDR3 nucleotides: TGCAGTGCCCCCGGGACAGGGGTCACAGATACGCAGTATTTT. Its protein product is CSAPGTGVTDTQYF.